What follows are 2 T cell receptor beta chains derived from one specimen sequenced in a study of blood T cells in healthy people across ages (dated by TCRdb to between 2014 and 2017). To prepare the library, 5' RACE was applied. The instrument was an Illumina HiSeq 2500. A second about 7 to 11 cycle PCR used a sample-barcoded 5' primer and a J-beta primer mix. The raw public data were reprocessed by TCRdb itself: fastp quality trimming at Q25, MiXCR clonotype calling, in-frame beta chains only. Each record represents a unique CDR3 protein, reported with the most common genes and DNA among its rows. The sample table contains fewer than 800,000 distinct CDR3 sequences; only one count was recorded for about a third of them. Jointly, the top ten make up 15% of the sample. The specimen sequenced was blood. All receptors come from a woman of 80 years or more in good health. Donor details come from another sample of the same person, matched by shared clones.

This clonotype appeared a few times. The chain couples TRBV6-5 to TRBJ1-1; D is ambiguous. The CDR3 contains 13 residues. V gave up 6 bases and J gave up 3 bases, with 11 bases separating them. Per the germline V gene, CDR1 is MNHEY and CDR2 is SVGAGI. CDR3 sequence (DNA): TGTGCCAGCAGGAGATTAGGGTACACTGAAGCTTTCTTT. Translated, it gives CASRRLGYTEAFF.

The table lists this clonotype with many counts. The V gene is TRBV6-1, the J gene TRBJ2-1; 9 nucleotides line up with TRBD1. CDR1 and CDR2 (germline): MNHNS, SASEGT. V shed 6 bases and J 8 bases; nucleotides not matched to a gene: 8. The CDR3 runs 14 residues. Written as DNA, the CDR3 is TGTGCCAGCAGGAAGGACAGGGGTTGGGATGAGCAGTTCTTC. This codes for CASRKDRGWDEQFF.